The rows below give T cell receptor beta chains drawn from one sample of a study of graft-versus-host responses after intestinal transplantation. No cognate antigen is known for these TCRs. Only in-frame clones appear in the TCRdb table, and some are missing; sequencing was by immunoSEQ multiplex PCR. The table shows roughly 100,000 clones, with approximately 94% occurring only once. The material sequenced was unstimulated CD8+ T cells sorted from spleen or lymph node cells, taken before intestinal transplant. These receptors all come from a human donor who received an intestinal transplant. CDR3s include the opening cysteine and the closing phenylalanine or tryptophan. Each record gives: clone size, J gene, V gene, D gene, CDR3 DNA, CDR3 protein. D genes are given only for firm matches. Size values are once, few and many counts, or a class for expanded clones, and some rows have none.

-,TRBJ2-5,TRBV4-2,TRBD2,TGTGCCAGCAGCAAGCAATCCGGGACTAGTCTAGAGACCCAGTACTTC,CASSKQSGTSLETQYF
-,TRBJ2-2,TRBV4-1,-,TGCGCCAGCAGCCAAGCTACGGGGGGCAACGCCGGGGAGCTGTTTTTT,CASSQATGGNAGELFF
-,TRBJ1-2,TRBV7-9,-,TGTGCCAGCAGCTCGGGGACCCATAACTATGGCTACACCTTC,CASSSGTHNYGYTF
-,TRBJ2-7,TRBV9,TRBD1,TGTGCCAGCAGCCCCGGGACAGGGCCCTCCTACGAGCAGTACTTC,CASSPGTGPSYEQYF
few,TRBJ2-7,TRBV6-6,-,TGTGCCAGCACTAATTACGTACCGGGCCCCTACGAGCAGTACTTC,CASTNYVPGPYEQYF
-,TRBJ2-7,TRBV7-2,-,TGTGCCAGCAGCTTAGCGCACGTAGAAGGGATCGAGCAGTACTTC,CASSLAHVEGIEQYF
-,TRBJ2-3,TRBV2,TRBD2,TGTGCCAGCTTGGGGAGCGGGGGGGCCTACGGTACAGATACGCAGTATTTT,CASLGSGGAYGTDTQYF
-,TRBJ1-2,TRBV15,TRBD1,TGTGCCACAGACGACAGGGGGAACCCTTCCCGACGCGCCTTC,CATDDRGNPSRRAF
-,TRBJ1-1,TRBV4-1,TRBD1,TGCGCCAGCAGCCTCACCGAGACAGGGGGAGGGGAAGCTTTCTTT,CASSLTETGGGEAFF
-,TRBJ2-3,TRBV6-1,-,TGTGCCAGTATGCAGGGCACAGATACGCAGTATTTT,CASMQGTDTQYF
-,TRBJ2-7,TRBV7-9,-,TGTGCCAGCAGCTCAACCAAGGACGTATACGAGCAGTACTTC,CASSSTKDVYEQYF
-,TRBJ1-1,TRBV7-9,-,TGTGCCAGCGAGGTCGGGTACGGTGTAGCGGGCACTGAAGCTTTCTTT,CASEVGYGVAGTEAFF
few,TRBJ2-2,TRBV4-1,-,TGCGCCAGCAGCCAAATAGGGACCGGGGAGCTGTTTTTT,CASSQIGTGELFF
-,TRBJ1-2,TRBV27,-,TGTGCCAGCAGGCGGTTGGATAAGAACTATGGCTACACCTTC,CASRRLDKNYGYTF
-,TRBJ1-2,TRBV7-6,-,TGTGCCAGCAGCTTAACAGAAACAACTAACTATGGCTACACCTTC,CASSLTETTNYGYTF
-,TRBJ2-1,TRBV7-8,-,TGTGCCAGCAGCCCCTCTCCCCCGTCCCCGAAATACAATGAGCAGTTCTTC,CASSPSPPSPKYNEQFF
-,TRBJ2-3,TRBV7-9,TRBD2,TGTGCCAGCAGCCCAACCGACGGGGGGTTAGATACGCAGTATTTT,CASSPTDGGLDTQYF
-,TRBJ2-1,TRBV4-2,-,TGTGCCAGCAGCCAAGGCCCGGGTGAGCAGTTCTTC,CASSQGPGEQFF
-,TRBJ1-1,TRBV7-9,-,TGTGCCAGCAGCTTAGAGGCAGGATGGACTGAAGCTTTCTTT,CASSLEAGWTEAFF
-,TRBJ1-2,TRBV4-1,-,TGCGCCAGCAGCCATCCCAACGGGGGATCCCTCGACTATGGCTACACCTTC,CASSHPNGGSLDYGYTF
-,TRBJ2-3,TRBV6-6,TRBD2,TGTGCCAGCAGTTACGGCGGGGGGACGGTCACAGATACGCAGTATTTT,CASSYGGGTVTDTQYF
-,TRBJ2-2,TRBV27,-,TGTGCCAGCAGTGGAGTAGACACCGGGGAGCTGTTTTTT,CASSGVDTGELFF
once,TRBJ2-5,TRBV19,TRBD1,TGTGCCAGTAGTATCTGGGGGACAGCCCAAGAGACCCAGTACTTC,CASSIWGTAQETQYF
-,TRBJ1-1,TRBV19,-,TGTGCCAGTGGGACCTCAATTAACACTGAAGCTTTCTTT,CASGTSINTEAFF
-,TRBJ1-3,TRBV5-4,-,TGTGCCAGCAGGGGGGGGAACTCTGGAAACACCATATATTTT,CASRGGNSGNTIYF
-,TRBJ1-1,TRBV5-4,-,TGTGCCAGCAGCCCCAGCAGGACGGGGGCCGCTGAAGCTTTCTTT,CASSPSRTGAAEAFF
-,TRBJ2-5,TRBV11-2,TRBD2,TGTGCCAGCAGCGAGCCCTATAGCGGGGGCCAAGAGACCCAGTACTTC,CASSEPYSGGQETQYF
-,TRBJ2-1,TRBV7-6,TRBD2,TGTGCCAGCAGCTTATATATGGGGAATAGCGGGGGGGCGAATGAGCAGTTCTTC,CASSLYMGNSGGANEQFF
-,TRBJ2-7,TRBV6-6,-,TGTGCCAGCAGTCCGAGGGGAGGTGAGGACTACGAGCAGTACTTC,CASSPRGGEDYEQYF
-,TRBJ2-1,TRBV2,TRBD2,TGTGCCAGCTGGACTAGCTGGGATGAGCAGTTCTTC,CASWTSWDEQFF
-,TRBJ2-3,TRBV5-1,TRBD2,TGCGCCAGCAGCTTGGAGCCTAGCGGGGGGGCCGTAAATACGCAGTATTTT,CASSLEPSGGAVNTQYF
-,TRBJ1-1,TRBV13,-,TGTGCCAGCACCCCCCCGGGGGGCATGGAAGCTTTCTTT,CASTPPGGMEAFF
-,TRBJ2-2,TRBV9,-,TGTGCCAGCAGCGATCATCAGGCGAACACCGGGGAGCTGTTTTTT,CASSDHQANTGELFF
once,TRBJ2-7,TRBV15,TRBD1,TGTGCCACCAGCAGGACAGGGGGCCACGAGCAGTACTTC,CATSRTGGHEQYF
once,TRBJ2-5,TRBV7-8,TRBD1,TGTGCCAGCAGCTACAGGGGAAAAGAGACCCAGTACTTC,CASSYRGKETQYF
-,TRBJ1-1,TRBV15,-,TGTGCCACCAGCAGAGATCGGTCACTCTCGGTTGAAGCTTTCTTT,CATSRDRSLSVEAFF
-,TRBJ2-3,TRBV19,-,TGTGCCAGTAGTATGGGGGGGCACACAGATACGCAGTATTTT,CASSMGGHTDTQYF
-,TRBJ1-1,TRBV7-9,-,TGTGCCAGCAGCTTAGACAAGAACACTGAAGCTTTCTTT,CASSLDKNTEAFF
-,TRBJ2-2,TRBV7-9,TRBD2,TGTGCCAGCAGCTCTCGAGCGGGGAGTCCCGGGGAGCTGTTTTTT,CASSSRAGSPGELFF
-,TRBJ1-1,TRBV5-4,TRBD1,TGTGCCAGCAGCGAAGGGGGCGCCGGATTCACTGAAGCTTTCTTT,CASSEGGAGFTEAFF
few,TRBJ2-7,TRBV2,-,TGTGCCAGCAGTGAAAGGGCTAGCCTAACCTACGAGCAGTACTTC,CASSERASLTYEQYF
-,TRBJ1-2,TRBV6-1,-,TGTGCCAGCAGTGACCCACAGGTCCCGCAGGGTGGCTACACCTTC,CASSDPQVPQGGYTF
-,TRBJ2-2,TRBV12-5,-,TGTGCTAGTGGTCCTACTAACGACCTCACCGGGGAGCTGTTTTTT,CASGPTNDLTGELFF
once,TRBJ1-5,TRBV27,-,TGTGCCAGCAGTGCACTCGGGACAACAGTCGATCAGCCCCAGCATTTT,CASSALGTTVDQPQHF
-,TRBJ1-1,TRBV19,TRBD1,TGTGCCAGTAGATCAGGGGGGGGGAATGGGGTCTTT,CASRSGGGNGVF
-,TRBJ2-5,TRBV9,TRBD1,TGTGCCAGCAGCGTACAGGGGGCATTGCAAGAGACCCAGTACTTC,CASSVQGALQETQYF
-,TRBJ2-7,TRBV12-5,TRBD2,TGTGCTAGTGGTCCGTCAGCGGGGGACTCCTACGAGCAGTACTTC,CASGPSAGDSYEQYF
-,TRBJ2-7,TRBV6-1,-,TGTGCCAGCAGACCCCGGGACTCCGGCTACGAGCAGTACTTC,CASRPRDSGYEQYF